This TCR beta chain was captured by sequencing in a study of blood T cells in healthy people across ages. A sample-barcoded 5' primer and a J-beta primer mix were used in a second PCR of roughly 7 to 12 cycles. Every cDNA molecule bore a tag from a template-switch adaptor containing 12 random nucleotides. TCRdb re-derived calls from the 5' RACE reads in MiXCR, one entry per CDR3 protein. The table has 710,000 or so distinct CDR3 sequences, 22% seen once. Worth noting for this clonotype: Antigen: not known.

Notes on the study in general: Naive and antigen-experienced cells could not be conclusively compared, given unsorted PBMCs.

In terms of origin and age, donors were healthy Caucasian individuals from Russia aged about 6 to 100. Every sample gave at least 5 micrograms of total RNA when it was extracted. The sequence was obtained from a man in his 70s in good health. Sequences were obtained from blood.

In nucleotides, the CDR3 is TGTGCCAGCAGCCAAGAGTGGGAGACCCAGTACTTC. This codes for CASSQEWETQYF. V gene TRBV14 combines with J gene TRBJ2-5; D call uncertain. Between the trimmed V and J ends, which lost 0 bases and 5 bases, there was a span of 4 bases. CDR3 length: 12 residues. Germline assignment: CDR1 SGHDN and CDR2 FVKESK.